This passage covers 21 T cell receptor beta chains from one sample sequenced in a study of T cell repertoires in cytomegalovirus infection. Using its own MiXCR run on the reads, TCRdb lists one record per CDR3 protein. The sample carries roughly 570,000 distinct CDR3 sequences, 40% recorded once. These receptors' targets are unknown. The starting material was cultured PBMCs, obtained from culture after CMV antigen stimulation. All receptors come from a human donor in good health (CMV status not recorded). Some clones in this sample may be carry-over from other donors' samples.

This clonotype was seen a few times. The chain uses TRBV7-6 and TRBJ2-7; 10 bases map to TRBD2. Trimming cost V 1 base and J 5 bases; bases outside gene matches: 5. The germline CDR1 and CDR2 sequences are SGHVS and FNYEAQ. This CDR3 is 15 amino acids long. The CDR3: CASSLGLSGGDEQYF. Written as DNA, the CDR3 is TGTGCCAGCAGCTTAGGTTTAAGCGGGGGGGACGAGCAGTACTTC.

The CDR3, as DNA: TGTGCCAGCAGTCAAAGGGGCAGGTGGGCAGATACGCAGTATTTT. It codes for CASSQRGRWADTQYF. This chain connects TRBV6-6 to TRBJ2-3; TRBD1 might be the D (5 bases). This CDR3 spans 15 amino acids. CDR1 is MNHNY, CDR2 SVGAGI, per germline (reference sequence). With 5 bases removed from V and 4 bases from J, the gap between germline ends came to 16 bases.

The chain has TRBV7-9 and TRBJ1-1, with a tentative D call TRBD1 (6 bases). From germline, CDR1 is SEHNR and CDR2 FQNEAQ (reference sequence). V lost 5 bases and J lost 6, with 19 bases in between. This CDR3 comprises 15 residues. This chain's CDR3 is CASSPYTGRGAEAFF. The CDR3 nucleotides are TGTGCCAGCAGCCCCTACACAGGGAGAGGGGCTGAAGCTTTCTTT.

J is TRBJ2-7 and V is TRBV12-3 or TRBV12-4; D perhaps matches TRBD1 (5 bases). This CDR3 is built from 11 residues. Trimming removed 6 bases from V and 9 bases from J, with 12 bases in between. The CDR3 region has the DNA TGTGCCAGCAGCCTAGGGCAGGGGCAGTACTTC. This encodes CASSLGQGQYF.

To note about this clonotype: The junction departs from germline at one end; a sequencing error may be responsible. This chain links TRBV28 with TRBJ2-7, with TRBD2 as a possible D gene (5 bases). The V gene's germline CDR1 is MDHEN and CDR2 SYDVKM. This CDR3 comprises 12 residues. The CDR3 DNA is TGTGCCAGCACCGAGTCGAATGGGCTAGCTTCATTC. Translating gives CASTESNGLASF.

Notes on this clonotype: At one boundary the junction diverges from the germline segment, which might be a read error. The J gene is TRBJ2-7, the V gene TRBV5-6; maybe TRBD2 (6 bases). The CDR3 extends over 11 amino acids. From germline, CDR1 is SGHDT and CDR2 YYEEEE. The CDR3 loop reads CASSFASGLDF. For the CDR3, the DNA is TGTGCCAGCAGCTTTGCTTCGGGACTGGACTTC.

This clonotype came up a few times. J is TRBJ2-2 and V is TRBV7-6, with D possibly matching TRBD1 (6 bases). The CDR3 has 17 residues. Germline V CDR1 and CDR2: SGHVS, FNYEAQ. Trimming took off 1 base at V and 7 bases at J, with 19 bases between the two ends. The CDR3 is CASSLGTVGIVGGELFF. For the CDR3, the DNA is TGTGCCAGCAGCTTAGGGACAGTCGGGATAGTTGGCGGGGAGCTGTTTTTT.

The chain recombines TRBV19 with TRBJ2-2; possible D gene TRBD2, 6 bases. The germline gives CDR1 LNHDA, CDR2 SQIVND (reference sequence). The V end was cut by 8 bases, the J end by 4 bases, with 14 bases between. CDR3 length: 14 amino acids. This CDR3 reads CASRAGGSTGELFF. CDR3 sequence (DNA): TGTGCCAGTCGCGCTGGGGGGTCCACCGGGGAGCTGTTTTTT. Based on the CDR3 plus reference TRBV19 and TRBJ2-2, the full variable domain is DGGITQSPKYLFRKEGQNVTLSCEQNLNHDAMYWYRQDPGQGLRLIYYSQIVNDFQKGDIAEGYSVSREKKESFPLTVTSAQKNPTAFYLCASRAGGSTGELFFGEGSRLTVL.

This clonotype was counted a few times. The chain couples TRBV10-3 to TRBJ2-5; tentatively, D is TRBD1 or TRBD2 (5 bases each). Looked up from germline, CDR1 is ENHRY and CDR2 is SYGVKD. V lost 2 bases, J lost 5 bases, and 24 bases lay in between. The CDR3 length is 18 residues. The CDR3 loop reads CAISEPPGKAASRETQYF. CDR3 sequence (DNA): TGTGCCATCAGTGAGCCGCCAGGGAAAGCGGCGTCCCGGGAGACCCAGTACTTC.

This clonotype turned up a few times. The chain employs TRBV6-1 and TRBJ1-1, with D tentatively TRBD1 (6 bases). The CDR3 sequence is 14 residues long. CDR1 and CDR2 from the germline V gene are MNHNS and SASEGT. V lost 4 bases and J lost 1, with 10 bases in between. The CDR3 nucleotides are TGTGCCAGCAGTGTCCGGGACAAGAACACTGAAGCTTTCTTT. Protein product: CASSVRDKNTEAFF.

The chain has TRBV7-8 and TRBJ1-3; TRBD1 is a possible D gene (5 bases). The V end lost 1 base, the J end lost 9 bases, and 16 bases lay between the germline ends. The V gene's germline CDR1 is SGHVS and CDR2 FQNEAQ. This CDR3 spans 15 amino acids. Written as DNA, the CDR3 is TGTGCCAGCAGCTTAGGATTGGGACCAGTTGGCACCATATATTTT. Translation gives CASSLGLGPVGTIYF.

V and J are TRBV28 and TRBJ2-5; 10 bases fit TRBD1. Germline V gene sequence: CDR1 MDHEN, CDR2 SYDVKM. The J segment lost 2 bases and the V segment lost 5 bases, leaving 8 bases of the junction unmatched. The CDR3 length is 16 residues. DNA for the CDR3: TGTGCCAGCAGTGGCCGACCGGGACAGGGGCAAGAGACCCAGTACTTC. Translation: CASSGRPGQGQETQYF.

DNA for the CDR3: TGCGCCAGCAGCCAAGGAGGGACTACCCTCTACAATGAGCAGTTCTTC. Protein product: CASSQGGTTLYNEQFF. This chain uses TRBV4-1 with TRBJ2-1; 7 bases fit TRBD2. The CDR3 consists of 16 residues. The V gene's germline CDR1 is MGHRA and CDR2 YSYEKL. Trimming at V came to 1 base and at J to 3 bases, leaving 6 bases not matched to a gene.

This clonotype was picked up a small number of times. The chain links TRBV7-9 to TRBJ2-7; a possible D gene is TRBD2 (6 bases). CDR3 size: 13 residues. CDR1 and CDR2 (germline): SEHNR, FQNEAQ (reference sequence). V lost 7 bases, J lost 2 bases, and 12 bases lay in between. In nucleotides, the CDR3 is TGTGCCAGCAACGTCGGGGGAGCCTACGAGCAGTACTTC. Its protein product is CASNVGGAYEQYF. Full variable domain (missing parts from reference TRBV7-9 and TRBJ2-7): DTGVSQNPRHKITKRGQNVTFRCDPISEHNRLYWYRQTLGQGPEFLTYFQNEAQLEKSRLLSDRFSAERPKGSFSTLEIQRTEQGDSAMYLCASNVGGAYEQYFGPGTRLTVT.

V and J are TRBV4-1 and TRBJ2-3; the D call may be TRBD1 or TRBD2 (5 bases each). Germline V gene sequence: CDR1 MGHRA, CDR2 YSYEKL. The CDR3 contains 14 residues. Trimming shortened V by 4 bases and J by 6 bases, and 14 bases separated the two germline ends. DNA for the CDR3: TGCGCCAGCAGCCTCCGGGACCCCCGGGATACGCAGTATTTT. The encoded protein is CASSLRDPRDTQYF.

On this clonotype itself: Relative to the germline gene, one junction end is altered; a read error may explain this. This chain links TRBV4-1 with TRBJ2-3; tentatively, D is TRBD2 (5 bases). The CDR3 has 17 residues. Germline lookup yields CDR1 MGHRA and CDR2 YSYEKL. The CDR3 DNA sequence: TGTGCCAGCAGCCAAGGGCTAGCTGGCCCAGGCACAGATACGCAGTATTTT. It yields the protein CASSQGLAGPGTDTQYF.

The rearrangement joins TRBV4-1 to TRBJ2-5; the D is unclear. V was shortened by 1 base and J by 3 bases, with 6 bases between the two germline ends. Germline CDR1 reads MGHRA; CDR2 reads YSYEKL. This CDR3 is 13 amino acids long. CDR3 protein: CASSQGLEETQYF. CDR3 coding DNA: TGCGCCAGCAGCCAAGGGCTAGAAGAGACCCAGTACTTC.

V gene TRBV7-2 combines with J gene TRBJ1-1; the D gene is possibly TRBD1 (5 bases). This CDR3 has 14 residues. The germline gives CDR1 SGHTA, CDR2 FQGNSA. V was pared by 7 bases and J by 1 base, with 13 bases between. CDR3 nucleotide sequence: TGTGCCAGCATCCCAGGGCGGGAGAACACTGAAGCTTTCTTT. Its translation is CASIPGRENTEAFF.

This chain uses TRBV29-1 with TRBJ2-1; D unclear. Germline V lookup: CDR1 SQVTM, CDR2 ANQGSEA. V was clipped by 3 bases and J by 4 bases, with 7 bases between them. This CDR3 contains 12 residues. The CDR3: CSVETEYNEQFF. CDR3 DNA sequence: TGCAGCGTTGAGACGGAGTACAATGAGCAGTTCTTC.

This clonotype was counted between two and nine times. The J gene is TRBJ1-1, the V gene TRBV7-9, with D possibly being TRBD1 (5 bases). CDR3 length equals 15 residues. Germline CDR1 is SEHNR and CDR2 is FQNEAQ (reference sequence). Trimming cost V 8 bases and J 1 base, with 17 bases left between them. The CDR3 spells CASQGRGWGNTEAFF. DNA for the CDR3: TGTGCCAGCCAGGGACGGGGCTGGGGGAACACTGAAGCTTTCTTT.

This clonotype was counted ten times or more. The genes are TRBV7-2 and TRBJ2-1; D remains unclear. CDR1 and CDR2 from the germline V gene are SGHTA and FQGNSA. The V and J ends lost 4 bases and 6 bases respectively, with 10 bases between them. The CDR3 extends over 13 amino acids. The CDR3 region is CASSSQHPNEQFF. The CDR3 bases are TGTGCCAGCAGCTCCCAACACCCCAATGAGCAGTTCTTC.